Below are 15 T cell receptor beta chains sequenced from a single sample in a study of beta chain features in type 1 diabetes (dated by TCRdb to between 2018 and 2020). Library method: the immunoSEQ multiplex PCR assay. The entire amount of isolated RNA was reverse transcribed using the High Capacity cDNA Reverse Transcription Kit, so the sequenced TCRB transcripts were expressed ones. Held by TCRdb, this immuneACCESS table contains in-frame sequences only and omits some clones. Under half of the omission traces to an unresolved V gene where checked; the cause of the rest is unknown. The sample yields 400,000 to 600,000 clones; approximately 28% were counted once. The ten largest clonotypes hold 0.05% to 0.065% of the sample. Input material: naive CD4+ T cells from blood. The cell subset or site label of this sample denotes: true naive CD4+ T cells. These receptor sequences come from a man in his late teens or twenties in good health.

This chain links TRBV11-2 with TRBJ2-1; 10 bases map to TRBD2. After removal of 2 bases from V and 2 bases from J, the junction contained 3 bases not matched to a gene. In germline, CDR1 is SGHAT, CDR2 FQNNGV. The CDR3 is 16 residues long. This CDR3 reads CASSLSGRAAYNEQFF. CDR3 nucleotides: TGTGCCAGCAGCTTAAGCGGGAGGGCCGCCTACAATGAGCAGTTCTTC.

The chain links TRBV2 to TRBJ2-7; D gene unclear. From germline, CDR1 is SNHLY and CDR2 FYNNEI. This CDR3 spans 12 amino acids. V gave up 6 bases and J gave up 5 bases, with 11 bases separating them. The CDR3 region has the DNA TGTGCCAGCAGGGGTAATGTGCACGAGCAGTACTTC. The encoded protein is CASRGNVHEQYF.

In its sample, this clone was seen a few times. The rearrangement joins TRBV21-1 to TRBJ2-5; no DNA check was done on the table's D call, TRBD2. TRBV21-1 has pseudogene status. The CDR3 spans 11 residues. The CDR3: CAGCERETQYF. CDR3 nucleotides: TGTGCCGGTTGCGAGAGGGAGACCCAGTACTTC.

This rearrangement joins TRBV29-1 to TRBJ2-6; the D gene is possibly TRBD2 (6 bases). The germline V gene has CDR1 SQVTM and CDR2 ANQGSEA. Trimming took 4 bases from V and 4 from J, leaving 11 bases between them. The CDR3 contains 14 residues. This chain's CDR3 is CSVVGGNGANVLTF. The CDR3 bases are TGCAGCGTTGTTGGGGGGAACGGGGCCAACGTCCTGACTTTC. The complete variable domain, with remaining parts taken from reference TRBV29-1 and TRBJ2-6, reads SAVISQKPSRDICQRGTSLTIQCQVDSQVTMMFWYRQQPGQSLTLIATANQGSEATYESGFVIDKFPISRPNLTFSTLTVSNMSPEDSSIYLCSVVGGNGANVLTFGAGSRLTVL.

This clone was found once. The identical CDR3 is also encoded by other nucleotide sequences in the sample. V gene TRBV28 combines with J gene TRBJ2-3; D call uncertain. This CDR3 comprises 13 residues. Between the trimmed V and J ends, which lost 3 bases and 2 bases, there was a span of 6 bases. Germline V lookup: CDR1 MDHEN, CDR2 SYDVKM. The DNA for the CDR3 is TGTGCCAGCAGTTTGGGATCCACAGATACGCAGTATTTT. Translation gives CASSLGSTDTQYF. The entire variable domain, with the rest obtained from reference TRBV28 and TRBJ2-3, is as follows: DVKVTQSSRYLVKRTGEKVFLECVQDMDHENMFWYRQDPGLGLRLIYFSYDVKMKEKGDIPEGYSVSREKKERFSLILESASTNQTSMYLCASSLGSTDTQYFGPGTRLTVL.

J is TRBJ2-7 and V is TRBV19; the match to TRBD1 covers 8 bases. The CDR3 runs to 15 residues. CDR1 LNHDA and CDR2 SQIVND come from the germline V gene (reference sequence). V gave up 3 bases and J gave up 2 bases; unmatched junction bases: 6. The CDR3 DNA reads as TGTGCCAGTAGTATTCGGACAGGGCCCCCCTACGAGCAGTACTTC. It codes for CASSIRTGPPYEQYF.

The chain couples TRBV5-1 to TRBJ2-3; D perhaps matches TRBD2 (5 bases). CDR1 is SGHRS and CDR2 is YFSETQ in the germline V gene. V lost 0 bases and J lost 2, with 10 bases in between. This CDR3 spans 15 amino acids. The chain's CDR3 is CASSLAPGSTDTQYF. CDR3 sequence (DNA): TGCGCCAGCAGCTTGGCCCCGGGGTCCACAGATACGCAGTATTTT.

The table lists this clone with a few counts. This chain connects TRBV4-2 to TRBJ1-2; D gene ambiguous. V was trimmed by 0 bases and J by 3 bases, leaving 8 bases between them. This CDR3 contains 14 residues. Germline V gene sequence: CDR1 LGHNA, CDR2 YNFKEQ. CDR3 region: CASSQDRSYYGYTF. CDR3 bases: TGTGCCAGCAGCCAAGACAGATCCTACTATGGCTACACCTTC.

This CDR3 reads CASSEGDTQYF. The CDR3 coding sequence is TGTGCCAGCAGTGAAGGGGATACGCAGTATTTT. The genes are TRBV25-1 and TRBJ2-3; no clear D. CDR1 is MGHDK and CDR2 is SYGVNS in the germline V gene. V lost 2 bases, J lost 6 bases, and 3 bases lay in between. The CDR3 has 11 amino acids.

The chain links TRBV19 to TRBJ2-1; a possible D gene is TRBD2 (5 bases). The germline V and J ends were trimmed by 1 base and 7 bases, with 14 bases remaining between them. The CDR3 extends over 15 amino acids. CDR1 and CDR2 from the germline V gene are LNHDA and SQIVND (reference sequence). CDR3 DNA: TGTGCCAGTAGTATAGTAGGGCGGGTAGTGAATGAGCAGTTCTTC. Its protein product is CASSIVGRVVNEQFF.

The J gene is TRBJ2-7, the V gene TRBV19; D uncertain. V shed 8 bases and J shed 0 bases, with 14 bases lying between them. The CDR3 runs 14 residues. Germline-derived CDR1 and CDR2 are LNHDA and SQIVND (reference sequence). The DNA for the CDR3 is TGTGCCAGTTCGGGTCTGGCAACCTCCTACGAGCAGTACTTC. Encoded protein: CASSGLATSYEQYF.

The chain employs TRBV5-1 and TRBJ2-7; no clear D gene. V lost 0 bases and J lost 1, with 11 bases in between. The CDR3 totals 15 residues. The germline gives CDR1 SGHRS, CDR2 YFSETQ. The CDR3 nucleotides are TGCGCCAGCAGCTTGGACCCCAGAGGATCCTACGAGCAGTACTTC. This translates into CASSLDPRGSYEQYF.

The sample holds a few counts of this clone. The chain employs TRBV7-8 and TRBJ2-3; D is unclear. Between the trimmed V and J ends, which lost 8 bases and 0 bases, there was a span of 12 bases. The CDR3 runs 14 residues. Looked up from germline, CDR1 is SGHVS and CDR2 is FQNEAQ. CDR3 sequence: CASRRGESTDTQYF. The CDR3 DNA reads TGTGCCAGCCGACGTGGCGAAAGCACAGATACGCAGTATTTT.

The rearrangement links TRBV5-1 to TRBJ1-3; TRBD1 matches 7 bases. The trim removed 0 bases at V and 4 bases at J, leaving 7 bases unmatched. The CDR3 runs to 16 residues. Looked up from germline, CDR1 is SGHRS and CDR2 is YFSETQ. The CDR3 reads CASSLDTGVRGNTIYF. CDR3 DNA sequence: TGCGCCAGCAGCTTGGATACAGGGGTGAGAGGAAACACCATATATTTT.

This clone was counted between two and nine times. The CDR3 here is CASSVVQDSFGRNTIYF. CDR3 nucleotide sequence: TGTGCCAGCAGCGTAGTACAGGATAGTTTCGGGCGAAACACCATATATTTT. V is TRBV9 and J is TRBJ1-3; the D gene is possibly TRBD1 (5 bases). Germline values: CDR1 SGDLS, CDR2 YYNGEE. Between the trimmed V and J ends, which lost 0 bases and 5 bases, there was a span of 18 bases. This CDR3 has 17 residues.